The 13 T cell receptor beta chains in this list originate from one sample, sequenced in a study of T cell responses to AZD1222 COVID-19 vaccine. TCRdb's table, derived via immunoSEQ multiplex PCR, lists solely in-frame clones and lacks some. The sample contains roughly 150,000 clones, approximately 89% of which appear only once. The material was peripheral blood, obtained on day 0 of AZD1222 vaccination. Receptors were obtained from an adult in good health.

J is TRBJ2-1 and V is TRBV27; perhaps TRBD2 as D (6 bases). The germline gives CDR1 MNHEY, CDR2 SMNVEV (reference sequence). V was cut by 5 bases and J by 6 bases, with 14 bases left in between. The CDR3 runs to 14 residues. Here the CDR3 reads CASSPLTSSNEQFF. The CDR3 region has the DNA TGTGCCAGCAGTCCCCTGACTAGTAGCAATGAGCAGTTCTTC.

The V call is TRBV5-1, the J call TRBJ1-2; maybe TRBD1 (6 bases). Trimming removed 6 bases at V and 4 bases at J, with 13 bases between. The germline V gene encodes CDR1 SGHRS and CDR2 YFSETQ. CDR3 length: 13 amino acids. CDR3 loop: CASTTETGYGYTF. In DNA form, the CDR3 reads TGCGCCAGCACCACTGAGACAGGCTATGGCTACACCTTC. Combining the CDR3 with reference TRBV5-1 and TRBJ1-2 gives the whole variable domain KAGVTQTPRYLIKTRGQQVTLSCSPISGHRSVSWYQQTPGQGLQFLFEYFSETQRNKGNFPGRFSGRQFSNSRSEMNVSTLELGDSALYLCASTTETGYGYTFGSGTRLTVV.

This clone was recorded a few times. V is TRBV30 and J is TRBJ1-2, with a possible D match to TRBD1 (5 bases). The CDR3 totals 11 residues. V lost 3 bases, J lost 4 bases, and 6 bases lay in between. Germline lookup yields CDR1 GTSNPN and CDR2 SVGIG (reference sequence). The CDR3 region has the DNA TGTGCCTGGAGGGGGACCTATGGCTACACCTTC. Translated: CAWRGTYGYTF.

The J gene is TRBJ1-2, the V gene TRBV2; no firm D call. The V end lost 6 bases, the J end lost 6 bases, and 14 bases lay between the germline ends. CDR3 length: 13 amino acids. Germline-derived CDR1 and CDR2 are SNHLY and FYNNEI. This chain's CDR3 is CASRSFGRDGYTF. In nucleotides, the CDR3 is TGTGCCAGCAGGAGTTTCGGGCGAGATGGCTACACCTTC. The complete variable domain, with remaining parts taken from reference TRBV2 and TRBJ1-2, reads EPEVTQTPSHQVTQMGQEVILRCVPISNHLYFYWYRQILGQKVEFLVSFYNNEISEKSEIFDDQFSVERPDGSNFTLKIRSTKLEDSAMYFCASRSFGRDGYTFGSGTRLTVV.

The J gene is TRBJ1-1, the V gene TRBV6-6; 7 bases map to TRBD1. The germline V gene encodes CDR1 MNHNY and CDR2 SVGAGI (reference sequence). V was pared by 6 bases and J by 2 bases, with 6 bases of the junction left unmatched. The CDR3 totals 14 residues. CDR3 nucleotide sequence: TGTGCCAGCAGCAAGACAGGGTCCAACACTGAAGCTTTCTTT. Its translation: CASSKTGSNTEAFF.

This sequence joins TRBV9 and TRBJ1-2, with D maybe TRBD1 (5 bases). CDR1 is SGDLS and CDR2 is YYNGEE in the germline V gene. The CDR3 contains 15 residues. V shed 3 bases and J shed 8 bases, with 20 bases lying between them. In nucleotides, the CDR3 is TGTGCCAGCAGCGCCAACTTTGACAGCCGAGGGGGCTACACCTTC. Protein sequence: CASSANFDSRGGYTF.

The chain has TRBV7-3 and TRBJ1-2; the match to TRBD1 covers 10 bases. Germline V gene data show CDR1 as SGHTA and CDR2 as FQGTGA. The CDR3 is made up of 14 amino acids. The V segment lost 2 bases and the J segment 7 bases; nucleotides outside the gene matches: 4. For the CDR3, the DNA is TGTGCCAGCAGCTTAGGGACAGGGGCGAGTGGCTACACCTTC. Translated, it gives CASSLGTGASGYTF.

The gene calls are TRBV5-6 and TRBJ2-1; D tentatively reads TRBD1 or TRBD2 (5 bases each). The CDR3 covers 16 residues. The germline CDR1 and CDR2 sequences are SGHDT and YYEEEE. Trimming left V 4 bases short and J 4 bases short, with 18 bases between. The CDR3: CASSPILGETYNEQFF. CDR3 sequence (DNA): TGTGCCAGCAGCCCTATCCTGGGGGAGACGTACAATGAGCAGTTCTTC.

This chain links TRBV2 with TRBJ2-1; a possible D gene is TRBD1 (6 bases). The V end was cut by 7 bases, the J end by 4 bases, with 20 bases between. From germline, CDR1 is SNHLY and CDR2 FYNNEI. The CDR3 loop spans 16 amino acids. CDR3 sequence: CASKNWVGTSYNEQFF. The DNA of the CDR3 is TGTGCCAGCAAAAACTGGGTCGGGACATCATACAATGAGCAGTTCTTC.

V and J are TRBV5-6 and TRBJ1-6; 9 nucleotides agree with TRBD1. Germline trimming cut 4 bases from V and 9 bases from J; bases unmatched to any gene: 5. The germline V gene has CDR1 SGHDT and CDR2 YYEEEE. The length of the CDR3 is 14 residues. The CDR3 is CASSTGQGGSPLHF. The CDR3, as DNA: TGTGCCAGCAGCACGGGACAGGGTGGTTCACCCCTCCACTTT.

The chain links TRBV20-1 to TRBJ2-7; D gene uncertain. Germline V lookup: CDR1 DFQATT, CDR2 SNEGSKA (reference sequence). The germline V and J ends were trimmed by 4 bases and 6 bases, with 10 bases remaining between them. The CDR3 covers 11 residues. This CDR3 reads CSATNFPEQYF. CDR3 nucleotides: TGCAGTGCTACTAATTTCCCCGAGCAGTACTTC.

The CDR3 spells CSVEDPGGTGDGNGYTF. The CDR3 nucleotides are TGCAGCGTTGAAGATCCTGGGGGGACAGGGGACGGCAATGGCTACACCTTC. The chain links TRBV29-1 to TRBJ1-2; the match to TRBD1 covers 10 bases. J was trimmed by 6 bases and V by 0 bases; bases with no gene match: 13. CDR3 length equals 17 residues. Germline V gives CDR1 SQVTM, CDR2 ANQGSEA.

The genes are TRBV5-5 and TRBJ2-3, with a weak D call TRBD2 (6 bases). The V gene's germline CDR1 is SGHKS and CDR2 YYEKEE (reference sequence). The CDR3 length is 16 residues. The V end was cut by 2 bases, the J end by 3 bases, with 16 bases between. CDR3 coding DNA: TGTGCCAGCAGCTTACAGACGGGAGCAAAAACAGATACGCAGTATTTT. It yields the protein CASSLQTGAKTDTQYF.